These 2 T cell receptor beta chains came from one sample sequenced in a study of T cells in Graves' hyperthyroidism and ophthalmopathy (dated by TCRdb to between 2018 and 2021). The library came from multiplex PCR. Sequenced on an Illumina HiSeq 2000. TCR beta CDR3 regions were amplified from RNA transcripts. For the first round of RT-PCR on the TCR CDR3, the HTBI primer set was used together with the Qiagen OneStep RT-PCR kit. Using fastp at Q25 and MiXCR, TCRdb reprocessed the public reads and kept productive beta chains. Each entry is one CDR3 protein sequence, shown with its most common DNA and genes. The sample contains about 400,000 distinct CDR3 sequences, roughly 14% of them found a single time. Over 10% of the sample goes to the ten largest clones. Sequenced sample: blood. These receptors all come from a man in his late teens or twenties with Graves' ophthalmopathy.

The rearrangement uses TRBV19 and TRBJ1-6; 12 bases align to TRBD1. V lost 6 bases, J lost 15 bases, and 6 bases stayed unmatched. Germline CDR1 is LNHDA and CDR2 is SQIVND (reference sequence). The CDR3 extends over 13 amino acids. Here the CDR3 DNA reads TGTGCCAGTAGCTGGGACAGGGGGCAATACCTCCACTTT. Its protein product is CASSWDRGQYLHF.

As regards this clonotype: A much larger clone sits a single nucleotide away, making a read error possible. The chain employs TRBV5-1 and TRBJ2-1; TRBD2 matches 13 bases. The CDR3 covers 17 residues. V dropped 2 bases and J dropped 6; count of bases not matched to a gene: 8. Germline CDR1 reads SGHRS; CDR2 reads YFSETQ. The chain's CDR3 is CASSLELAGGSINEQFF. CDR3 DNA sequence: TGCGCCAGCAGCTTAGAACTAGCGGGGGGGTCCATCAATGAGCAGTTCTTC. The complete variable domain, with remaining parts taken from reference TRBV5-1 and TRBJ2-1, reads KAGVTQTPRYLIKTRGQQVTLSCSPISGHRSVSWYQQTPGQGLQFLFEYFSETQRNKGNFPGRFSGRQFSNSRSEMNVSTLELGDSALYLCASSLELAGGSINEQFFGPGTRLTVL.